What follows are 18 T cell receptor beta chains derived from one specimen sequenced in a study of T cells in Graves' hyperthyroidism and ophthalmopathy. Amplification targeted TCR beta CDR3 regions from RNA transcripts. A first-round RT-PCR of the TCR CDR3 used the HTBI primer set. TCRdb reprocessed the multiplex PCR reads with MiXCR, giving one entry per CDR3 protein. The sample comprises roughly 570,000 distinct CDR3 sequences, less than 20% of which are singletons, and 7.3% rests with the top ten. The sequenced sample was blood. The source is a young woman with Graves' hyperthyroidism.

This clonotype was recorded a few times. A much larger clone differs by one base, so this may be a read error. This sequence joins TRBV2 and TRBJ2-2; TRBD2 agrees at 10 bases. CDR1 and CDR2 from the germline V gene are SNHLY and FYNNEI. The CDR3 totals 14 residues. The trim removed 10 bases at V and 6 bases at J, leaving 8 bases unmatched. DNA of the CDR3: TGTGCCACCAAACTAGCGGGAAAAGCCGGGGAGCTGTTTTTT. As protein: CATKLAGKAGELFF.

This clonotype was seen ten or more times. The J gene is TRBJ1-1, the V gene TRBV6-2 or TRBV6-3, with D uncertain. Germline lookup yields CDR1 MNHEY and CDR2 SVGEGT. Trimming removed 0 bases at V and 3 bases at J, with 20 bases between. The CDR3 is 18 residues long. The CDR3: CASSYSIERARDHTEAFF. The CDR3 DNA follows: TGTGCCAGCAGTTACTCGATAGAGAGGGCCAGAGATCACACTGAAGCTTTCTTT.

The CDR3: CASSEAQWGNQPQHF. The CDR3 region has the DNA TGTGCCAGCAGTGAGGCCCAGTGGGGCAATCAGCCCCAGCATTTT. This chain joins TRBV6-1 and TRBJ1-5; D is unresolved. The CDR3 is 15 residues long. Germline assignment: CDR1 MNHNS and CDR2 SASEGT. V shed 3 bases and J shed 2 bases, with 11 bases lying between them.

The chain couples TRBV5-4 to TRBJ1-6, with a tentative D call TRBD1 (5 bases). The CDR3 spans 16 residues. V was trimmed by 4 bases and J by 4 bases, leaving 15 bases between them. Germline CDR1 and CDR2: SGHNT and YYREEE (reference sequence). For the CDR3, the DNA is TGTGCCAGCAGCCGCACCGGCGGGGGATATAATTCACCCCTCCACTTT. Encoded protein: CASSRTGGGYNSPLHF. Full variable domain (missing parts from reference TRBV5-4 and TRBJ1-6): ETGVTQSPTHLIKTRGQQVTLRCSSQSGHNTVSWYQQALGQGPQFIFQYYREEENGRGNFPPRFSGLQFPNYSSELNVNALELDDSALYLCASSRTGGGYNSPLHFGNGTRLTVT.

This clonotype was seen repeatedly, ten times or more. The rearrangement links TRBV20-1 to TRBJ2-1, with a possible D match to TRBD1 (6 bases). The CDR3 has 14 amino acids. The germline V gene has CDR1 DFQATT and CDR2 SNEGSKA (reference sequence). With 1 base removed from V and 3 bases from J, the gap between germline ends came to 10 bases. The CDR3 DNA reads as TGCAGTGCTAGAGCTCTGGACAGCTACAATGAGCAGTTCTTC. This translates into CSARALDSYNEQFF.

This clonotype appeared a few times. The genes are TRBV27 and TRBJ2-7; 7 bases fit TRBD1. The V gene's germline CDR1 is MNHEY and CDR2 SMNVEV (reference sequence). The length of the CDR3 is 14 residues. J gave up 1 base and V 7 bases, and 7 bases lay outside the gene matches. The CDR3 region is CASKNRTGSYEQYF. DNA of the CDR3: TGTGCCAGCAAGAATCGGACAGGATCCTACGAGCAGTACTTC.

The chain is built from TRBV20-1 and TRBJ1-5; D is possibly TRBD1 (6 bases). Germline V gives CDR1 DFQATT, CDR2 SNEGSKA (reference sequence). V shed 3 bases and J shed 2 bases, with 14 bases lying between them. This CDR3 spans 15 amino acids. The CDR3: CSARDSPYGNQPQHF. CDR3 DNA sequence: TGCAGTGCTAGGGACAGCCCATACGGCAATCAGCCCCAGCATTTT.

In this sample, this clonotype turned up many times. The chain is built from TRBV20-1 and TRBJ2-1; 11 nucleotides match TRBD2. Trimming removed 5 bases from V and 3 bases from J; junction bases left unmatched: 9. The CDR3 consists of 16 residues. Germline V gives CDR1 DFQATT, CDR2 SNEGSKA (reference sequence). The CDR3: CSAPASGRYFYNEQFF. CDR3 coding DNA: TGCAGTGCTCCCGCTAGCGGGAGGTACTTCTACAATGAGCAGTTCTTC.

This clonotype occurred many times. The rearrangement joins TRBV27 to TRBJ2-1; 8 bases agree with TRBD1. Germline assignment: CDR1 MNHEY and CDR2 SMNVEV (reference sequence). This CDR3 is built from 19 residues. V lost 4 bases and J lost 4; bases outside the gene matches: 18. CDR3 nucleotides: TGTGCCAGCAGTTCTAACATCGACGGACAGGGTGAGGGATACAATGAGCAGTTCTTC. It encodes CASSSNIDGQGEGYNEQFF.

This clonotype has only a few counts. The chain employs TRBV27 and TRBJ2-7; D is unclear. CDR1 and CDR2 from the germline V gene are MNHEY and SMNVEV (reference sequence). The CDR3 has 13 residues. Trimming took 1 base from V and 6 from J, leaving 10 bases between them. CDR3 coding DNA: TGTGCCAGCAGTTTATTTGCTAGTCGCGAGCAGTACTTC. Translating it yields CASSLFASREQYF.

This clonotype was seen a handful of times. J is TRBJ1-4 and V is TRBV5-8; possible D gene TRBD1, 6 bases. The V end was cut by 0 bases, the J end by 7 bases, with 22 bases between. The CDR3 consists of 18 residues. Germline CDR1 is SGHTS and CDR2 is YDEGEE. The CDR3: CASSLGISVGGVGEKLFF. The DNA of the CDR3 is TGTGCCAGCAGCTTGGGAATTTCGGTCGGGGGCGTTGGTGAAAAACTGTTTTTT.

This clonotype was seen at least ten times. This sequence joins TRBV11-1 and TRBJ2-5, with 9 bases aligning to TRBD2. V shed 0 bases and J 5 bases; nucleotides not matched to a gene: 19. The CDR3 has 20 amino acids. Germline V gives CDR1 SGHAT, CDR2 FQDESV (reference sequence). DNA for the CDR3: TGTGCCAGCAGCTTAGCGCCGGCGGGAGGGACCTTACAAGCCCGGGAGACCCAGTACTTC. Translation: CASSLAPAGGTLQARETQYF.

This clonotype has a count of ten or more. The chain carries TRBV19 and TRBJ1-5, with D possibly matching TRBD1 (6 bases). The V and J ends lost 6 bases and 3 bases respectively, with 15 bases between them. The CDR3 covers 15 residues. CDR1 and CDR2 (germline): LNHDA, SQIVND (reference sequence). The CDR3 loop reads CASRPGTPDNQPQHF. The CDR3 DNA is TGTGCCAGTAGACCCGGGACACCCGACAATCAGCCCCAGCATTTT.

In its sample, this clonotype was seen once. In DNA form, the CDR3 reads TGTGCCAGCTCACCACCGACGATTAACTATGGCTACACCTTC. Protein: CASSPPTINYGYTF. The chain is built from TRBV18 and TRBJ1-2; D remains unclear. The V gene's germline CDR1 is KGHSH and CDR2 LQKENI. V lost 0 bases and J 1 base, leaving 6 bases between the germline ends. The length of the CDR3 is 14 residues.

This clonotype was seen repeatedly, ten times or more. The V and J genes are TRBV30 and TRBJ2-1, with 8 bases aligning to TRBD1. Germline CDR1 and CDR2: GTSNPN and SVGIG (reference sequence). The V segment lost 5 bases and the J segment 8 bases; nucleotides outside the gene matches: 5. This CDR3 comprises 12 residues. CDR3 region: CAWEQGGDEQFF. CDR3 nucleotide sequence: TGTGCCTGGGAACAGGGGGGCGATGAGCAGTTCTTC.

This CDR3 is CASSITPGLVRETQYF. In DNA, the CDR3 is TGCGCCAGCAGCATCACGCCGGGACTAGTCCGAGAGACCCAGTACTTC. The rearrangement uses TRBV5-1 and TRBJ2-5, with 8 bases aligning to TRBD2. Trimming cost V 4 bases and J 4 bases; bases outside gene matches: 12. Per germline, CDR1 SGHRS and CDR2 YFSETQ. This CDR3 spans 16 amino acids.

This clonotype showed up many times. The rearrangement uses TRBV27 and TRBJ2-1; weak D call: TRBD1 (6 bases). With 3 bases removed from V and 10 bases from J, the gap between germline ends came to 19 bases. The germline V gene encodes CDR1 MNHEY and CDR2 SMNVEV (reference sequence). The CDR3 is 15 amino acids. This CDR3 is CASSFPATGPTEQFF. CDR3 coding DNA: TGTGCCAGCAGTTTCCCTGCGACAGGACCAACGGAGCAGTTCTTC.

This clonotype was seen repeatedly, ten times or more. The chain has TRBV14 and TRBJ2-5; D is ambiguous. Germline V gives CDR1 SGHDN, CDR2 FVKESK. The CDR3 totals 13 residues. V lost 6 bases and J 2 bases, leaving 10 bases between the germline ends. CDR3 nucleotide sequence: TGTGCCAGCAGGTCCTGGAAACAAGAGACCCAGTACTTC. Translation: CASRSWKQETQYF.